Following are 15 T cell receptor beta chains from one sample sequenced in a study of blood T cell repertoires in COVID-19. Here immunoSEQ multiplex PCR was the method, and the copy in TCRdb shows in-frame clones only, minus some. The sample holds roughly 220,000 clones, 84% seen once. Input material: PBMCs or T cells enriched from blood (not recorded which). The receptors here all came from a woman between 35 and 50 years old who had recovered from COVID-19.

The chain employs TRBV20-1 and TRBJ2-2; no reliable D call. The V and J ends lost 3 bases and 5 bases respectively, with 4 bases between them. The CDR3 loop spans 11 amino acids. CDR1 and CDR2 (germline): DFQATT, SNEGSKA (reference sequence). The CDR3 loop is CSASQTGELFF. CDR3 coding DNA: TGCAGTGCTAGTCAAACCGGGGAGCTGTTTTTT.

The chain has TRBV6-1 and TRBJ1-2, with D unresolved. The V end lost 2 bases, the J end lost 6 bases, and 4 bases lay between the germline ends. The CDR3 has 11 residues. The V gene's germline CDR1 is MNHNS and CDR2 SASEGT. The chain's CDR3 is CASSEPNGYTF. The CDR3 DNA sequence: TGTGCCAGCAGTGAACCCAATGGCTACACCTTC.

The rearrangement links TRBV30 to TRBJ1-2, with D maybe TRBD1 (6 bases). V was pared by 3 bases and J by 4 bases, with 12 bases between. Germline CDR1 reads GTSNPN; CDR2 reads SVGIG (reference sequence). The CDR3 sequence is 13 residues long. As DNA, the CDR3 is TGTGCCTGGAGGAACACAGGGATCTATGGCTACACCTTC. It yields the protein CAWRNTGIYGYTF.

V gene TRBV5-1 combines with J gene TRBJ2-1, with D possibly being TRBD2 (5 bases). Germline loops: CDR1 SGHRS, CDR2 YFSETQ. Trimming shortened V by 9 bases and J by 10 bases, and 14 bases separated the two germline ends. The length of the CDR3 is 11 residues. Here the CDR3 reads CATEDSREQFF. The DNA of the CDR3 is TGCGCCACCGAGGACTCAAGGGAGCAGTTCTTC.

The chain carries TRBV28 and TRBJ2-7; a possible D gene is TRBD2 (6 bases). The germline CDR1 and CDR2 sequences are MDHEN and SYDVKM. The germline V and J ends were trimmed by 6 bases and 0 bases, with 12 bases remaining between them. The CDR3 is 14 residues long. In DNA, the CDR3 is TGTGCCAGCAGACCTATAGCGGTCTCCTACGAGCAGTACTTC. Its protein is CASRPIAVSYEQYF. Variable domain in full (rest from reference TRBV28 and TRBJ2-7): DVKVTQSSRYLVKRTGEKVFLECVQDMDHENMFWYRQDPGLGLRLIYFSYDVKMKEKGDIPEGYSVSREKKERFSLILESASTNQTSMYLCASRPIAVSYEQYFGPGTRLTVT.

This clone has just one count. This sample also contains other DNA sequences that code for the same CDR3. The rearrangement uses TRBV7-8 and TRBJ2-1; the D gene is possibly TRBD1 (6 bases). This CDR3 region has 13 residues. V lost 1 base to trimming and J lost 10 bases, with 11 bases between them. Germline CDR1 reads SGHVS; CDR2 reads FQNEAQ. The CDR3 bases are TGTGCCAGCAGCTTAGACAGGGCCGGCGAGCAGTTCTTC. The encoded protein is CASSLDRAGEQFF.

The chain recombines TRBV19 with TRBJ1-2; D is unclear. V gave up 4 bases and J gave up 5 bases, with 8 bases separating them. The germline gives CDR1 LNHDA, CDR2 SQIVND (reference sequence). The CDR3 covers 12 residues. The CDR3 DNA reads TGTGCCAGTAGTACGGAGGGTTATGGCTACACCTTC. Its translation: CASSTEGYGYTF.

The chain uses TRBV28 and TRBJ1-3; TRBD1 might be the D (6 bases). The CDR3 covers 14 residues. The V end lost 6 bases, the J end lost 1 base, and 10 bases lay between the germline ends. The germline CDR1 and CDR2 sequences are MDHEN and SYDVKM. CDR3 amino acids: CASRLQGSGNTIYF. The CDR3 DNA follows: TGTGCCAGCAGACTACAGGGTTCTGGAAACACCATATATTTT.

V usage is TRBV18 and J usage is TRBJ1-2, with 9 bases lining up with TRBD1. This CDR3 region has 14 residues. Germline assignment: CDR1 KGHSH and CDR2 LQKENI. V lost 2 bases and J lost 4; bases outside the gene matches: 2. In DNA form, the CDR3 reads TGTGCCAGCTCACCAGAACAGGGGGCCTATGGCTACACCTTC. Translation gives CASSPEQGAYGYTF.

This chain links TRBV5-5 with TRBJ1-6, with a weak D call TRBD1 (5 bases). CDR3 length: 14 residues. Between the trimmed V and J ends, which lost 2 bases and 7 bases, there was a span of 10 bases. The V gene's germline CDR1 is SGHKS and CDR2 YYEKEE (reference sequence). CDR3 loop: CASSLTRENSPLHF. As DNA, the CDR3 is TGTGCCAGCAGCTTAACCAGGGAAAATTCACCCCTCCACTTT.

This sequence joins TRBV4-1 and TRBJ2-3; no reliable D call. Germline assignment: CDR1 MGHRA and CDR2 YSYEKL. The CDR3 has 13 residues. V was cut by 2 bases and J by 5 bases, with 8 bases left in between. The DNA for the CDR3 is TGCGCCAGCAGCCAACTATCCGGAGATACGCAGTATTTT. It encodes CASSQLSGDTQYF.

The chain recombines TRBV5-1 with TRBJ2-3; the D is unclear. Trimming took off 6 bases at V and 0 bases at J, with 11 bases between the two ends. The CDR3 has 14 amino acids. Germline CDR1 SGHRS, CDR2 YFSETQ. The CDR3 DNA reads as TGCGCCAGCACACTAACCTCTAGCACAGATACGCAGTATTTT. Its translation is CASTLTSSTDTQYF. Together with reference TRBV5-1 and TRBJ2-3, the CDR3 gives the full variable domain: KAGVTQTPRYLIKTRGQQVTLSCSPISGHRSVSWYQQTPGQGLQFLFEYFSETQRNKGNFPGRFSGRQFSNSRSEMNVSTLELGDSALYLCASTLTSSTDTQYFGPGTRLTVL.

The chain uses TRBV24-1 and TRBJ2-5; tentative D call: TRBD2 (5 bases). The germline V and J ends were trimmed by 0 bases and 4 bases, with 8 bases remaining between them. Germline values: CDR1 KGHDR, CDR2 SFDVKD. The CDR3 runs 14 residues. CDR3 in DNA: TGTGCCACCAGTGATTTGACTAGTTCAGAGACCCAGTACTTC. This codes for CATSDLTSSETQYF.

DNA for the CDR3: TGTGCCAGCTCGGAACAGGGACCGAGCACCGGGGAGCTGTTTTTT. This sequence encodes CASSEQGPSTGELFF. This chain joins TRBV18 and TRBJ2-2, with TRBD1 as a possible D gene (6 bases). The germline V and J ends were trimmed by 6 bases and 4 bases, with 15 bases remaining between them. CDR3 length: 15 amino acids. Germline V gene sequence: CDR1 KGHSH, CDR2 LQKENI.

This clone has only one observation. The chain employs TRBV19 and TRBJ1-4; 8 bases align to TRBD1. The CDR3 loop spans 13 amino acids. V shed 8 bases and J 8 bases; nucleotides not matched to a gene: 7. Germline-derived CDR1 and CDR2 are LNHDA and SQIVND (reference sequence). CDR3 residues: CASGGQGGEKLFF. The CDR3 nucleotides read TGTGCCAGTGGCGGACAGGGTGGAGAAAAACTGTTTTTT.